This TCR beta chain was obtained from a study of early T cells in non-severe SARS-CoV-2 infection. In the study overall: The input, bulk RNA from unsorted whole blood, was sequenced, and chains were unpaired.

This clonotype appeared many times. Its antigen is undetermined. Germline loops: CDR1 LNHNV, CDR2 YYDKDF (reference sequence). Trimming stripped 1 base from V and 1 base from J, with 10 bases between. CDR3 length: 15 residues. Unique molecular identifiers were affixed to single, distinct cDNA molecules. In TCRdb, the 5' RACE reads were re-called with MiXCR into one record per CDR3 protein. The sample lists approximately 76,000 distinct CDR3 sequences, roughly an eighth occurring once. Study results and caveats: VDJdb-based matching was biased toward anti-spike CD8 responses and missed private and CD4 specificities.

The sequence derives from an adult who was a healthcare worker with PCR-confirmed SARS-CoV-2 infection or an uninfected control (not recorded which). Sequencing used whole blood. V and J are TRBV15 and TRBJ2-5; no clear D. CDR3 residues: CATSRGKASQETQYF. The CDR3, as DNA: TGTGCCACCAGCAGAGGAAAAGCGTCCCAAGAGACCCAGTACTTC.